This T cell receptor (beta chain) was retrieved from a study of cytomegalovirus exposure and HLA in healthy donors. Study-wide results and limits: Three chains linked to CMV were shown in vitro to be specific for CMV antigens. There was a cluster of highly shared sequence variants that was likely a sequencing artifact. Productive rates of about 87% or about 30% were seen for most TCR beta V segments in an earlier analysis.

Participants comprised healthy donors of bone marrow. CDR3 size: 14 residues. Germline-derived CDR1 and CDR2 are SGHAT and FQNNGV. J was trimmed by 4 bases and V by 5 bases; bases with no gene match: 8. As regards this clone: Its cognate antigen is unknown.

Primers included in the PCR were 60 Vbeta and 13 Jbeta primers. TCRdb's copy holds only in-frame clones and misses some; the assay was immunoSEQ multiplex PCR. Here the sample spans around 150,000 clones, roughly three quarters being singletons. The source is a man aged 60-69 years in good health and CMV-seronegative. The chain has TRBV11-2 and TRBJ2-7; 7 positions agree with TRBD1. The specimen sequenced was PBMCs. The CDR3 DNA is TGTGCCAGCAGCCGTCGGACAGGAGAGTACGAGCAGTACTTC. Translating it yields CASSRRTGEYEQYF. The full variable domain, rest sourced from reference TRBV11-2 and TRBJ2-7, is EAGVAQSPRYKIIEKRQSVAFWCNPISGHATLYWYQQILGQGPKLLIQFQNNGVVDDSQLPKDRFSAERLKGVDSTLKIQPAKLEDSAVYLCASSRRTGEYEQYFGPGTRLTVT.